This TCR beta chain was sequenced during a study of neurological immune-mediated disorders. General observations from the study: Patients with HTLV-1-associated myelopathy showed the most TCR clonal expansion. Those with multiple sclerosis showed the least, falling below healthy controls.

cDNA was made by 5'RACE with 10-nucleotide random UMIs. A single run covered 15-18 subjects with over 190 million TCR-beta sequences. TCRdb analysed the 5' RACE reads with MiXCR anew, one entry per CDR3 protein. The table shows fewer than 60,000 distinct CDR3 sequences, with over 9% occurring only once. The CDR3 loop spans 15 amino acids. The germline V and J ends were trimmed by 3 bases and 4 bases, with 13 bases remaining between them. This clonotype was picked up many times. As yet, its antigen is unknown. V gene TRBV12-3 or TRBV12-4 combines with J gene TRBJ2-1; weak D call: TRBD1 (5 bases). The source is a man between 65 and 80 years old with HTLV-1-associated myelopathy (HAM/TSP). Sequenced: PBMCs. Here the CDR3 DNA reads TGTGCCAGCAGTTTTGGGGCAGGCCTTTACAATGAGCAGTTCTTC. Amino acids: CASSFGAGLYNEQFF.